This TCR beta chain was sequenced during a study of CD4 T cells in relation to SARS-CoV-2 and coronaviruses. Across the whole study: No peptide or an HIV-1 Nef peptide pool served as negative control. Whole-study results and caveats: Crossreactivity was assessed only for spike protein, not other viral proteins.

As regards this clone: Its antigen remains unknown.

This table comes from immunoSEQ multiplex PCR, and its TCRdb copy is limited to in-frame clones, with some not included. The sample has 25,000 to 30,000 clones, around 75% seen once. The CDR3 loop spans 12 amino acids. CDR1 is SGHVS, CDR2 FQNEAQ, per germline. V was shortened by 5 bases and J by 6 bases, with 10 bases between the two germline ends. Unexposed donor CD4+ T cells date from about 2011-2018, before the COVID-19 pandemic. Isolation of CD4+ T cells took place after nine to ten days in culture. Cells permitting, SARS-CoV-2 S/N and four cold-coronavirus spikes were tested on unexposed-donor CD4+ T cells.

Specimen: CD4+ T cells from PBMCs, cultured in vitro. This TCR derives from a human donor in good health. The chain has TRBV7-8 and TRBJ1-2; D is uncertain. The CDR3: CASSRNKDGYTF. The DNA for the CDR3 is TGTGCCAGCAGCAGAAACAAGGATGGCTACACCTTC. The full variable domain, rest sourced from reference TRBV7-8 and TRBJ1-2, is GAGVSQSPRYKVAKRGQDVALRCDPISGHVSLFWYQQALGQGPEFLTYFQNEAQLDKSGLPSDRFFAERPEGSVSTLKIQRTQQEDSAVYLCASSRNKDGYTFGSGTRLTVV.